This T cell receptor (beta chain) was recovered during a study of blood T cells in healthy people across ages. Alongside a J-beta primer mix, a sample-barcoded 5' primer served in a second PCR lasting about 6 to 11 cycles. A single record per CDR3 protein comes from TCRdb applying MiXCR to the 5' RACE reads. The profile shows 650,000 to 900,000 distinct CDR3 sequences, approximately 65% of them singletons. J lost 7 bases, V lost 3 bases, and 10 bases had no gene match. Looked up from germline, CDR1 is SGHTA and CDR2 is FQGNSA. This CDR3 has 17 amino acids. Whole-study findings and limits: Investigators viewed diversity estimates from one million T cells as underestimates, the study reported.

Points on this clonotype: What it binds is unknown.

This clonotype originated in a man aged 25 to 45 in good health. The V gene is TRBV7-2, the J gene TRBJ2-5; 14 bases are shared with TRBD2. Source material: blood. CDR3 DNA sequence: TGTGCCAGCAGCTTTGCTACCGGGACTAGCGGGGGAATGACCCAGTACTTC. Its protein is CASSFATGTSGGMTQYF.